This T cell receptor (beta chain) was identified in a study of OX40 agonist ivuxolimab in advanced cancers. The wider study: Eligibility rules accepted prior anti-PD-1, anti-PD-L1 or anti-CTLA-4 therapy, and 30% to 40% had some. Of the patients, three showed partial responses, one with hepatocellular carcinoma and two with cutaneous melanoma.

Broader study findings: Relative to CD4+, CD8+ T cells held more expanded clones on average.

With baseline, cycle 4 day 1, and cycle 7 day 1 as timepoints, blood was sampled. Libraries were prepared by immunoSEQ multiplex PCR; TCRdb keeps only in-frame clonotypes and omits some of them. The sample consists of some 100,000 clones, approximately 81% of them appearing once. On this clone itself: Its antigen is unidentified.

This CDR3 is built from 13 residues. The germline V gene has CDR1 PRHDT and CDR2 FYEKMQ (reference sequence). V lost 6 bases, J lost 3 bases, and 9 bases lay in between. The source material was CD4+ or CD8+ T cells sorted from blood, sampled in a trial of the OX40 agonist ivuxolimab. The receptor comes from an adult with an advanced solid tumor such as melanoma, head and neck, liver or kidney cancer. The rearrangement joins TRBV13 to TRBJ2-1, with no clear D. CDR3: CASRIGNYNEQFF. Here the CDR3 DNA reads TGTGCCAGCAGGATCGGTAACTACAATGAGCAGTTCTTC.